Listed below are T cell receptor beta chains from one sample, sequenced in a study of OX40 agonist ivuxolimab in advanced cancers. Produced via immunoSEQ multiplex PCR; TCRdb's table is partial and in-frame only. Of roughly 66,000 clones listed, approximately 80% were seen once; the top ten hold approximately 0.7%. Sequencing used CD4+ or CD8+ T cells sorted from blood, obtained in a trial of the OX40 agonist ivuxolimab. The receptor set was obtained from an adult with an advanced solid tumor such as melanoma, head and neck, liver or kidney cancer. Each CDR3 is given with its conserved first and last residue. Fields, in order: V gene, clone size, J gene, D gene, CDR3 protein, CDR3 DNA. The D gene is left open where the match is weak. Clone size is given for some rows only: seen once, a few or many times, or a class if the clone is expanded.

TRBV5-1	NA	TRBJ1-1	TRBD1	CASSRGTGDTEAFF	TGCGCCAGCAGCCGCGGGACAGGGGACACTGAAGCTTTCTTT
TRBV5-1	NA	TRBJ2-7	TRBD1	CASSFTGDPSYEQYF	TGCGCCAGCAGCTTCACAGGGGATCCTAGCTACGAGCAGTACTTC
TRBV7-2	NA	TRBJ1-3	TRBD1	CASTRQGAKRNTIYF	TGTGCCAGCACCCGACAGGGGGCGAAACGAAACACCATATATTTT
TRBV14	few	TRBJ2-3	NA	CASSQEGTDTQYF	TGTGCCAGCAGCCAAGAGGGCACAGATACGCAGTATTTT
TRBV27	few	TRBJ2-3	NA	CASSYSGIGDTQYF	TGTGCCAGCAGTTATTCCGGGATTGGAGATACGCAGTATTTT
TRBV5-6	NA	TRBJ2-3	NA	CASSLWGADTQYF	TGTGCCAGCAGCTTGTGGGGGGCAGATACGCAGTATTTT
TRBV10-3	NA	TRBJ2-7	TRBD2	CAISDPGRLAGGQGYSYEQYF	TGTGCCATCAGTGACCCCGGCCGGCTAGCGGGAGGGCAGGGTTACTCCTACGAGCAGTACTTC
TRBV5-4	NA	TRBJ2-5	TRBD2	CASTYRDYGVETQYF	TGTGCCAGCACCTACCGGGACTACGGAGTTGAGACCCAGTACTTC
TRBV6-5	NA	TRBJ2-7	NA	CASSPSGGEQYF	TGTGCCAGCAGTCCCAGTGGTGGGGAGCAGTACTTC
TRBV5-4	NA	TRBJ2-7	NA	CASSRKDSSLYEQYF	TGTGCCAGCAGCCGCAAGGACAGCTCACTGTACGAGCAGTACTTC
TRBV7-9	NA	TRBJ1-5	NA	CASSLDTGFMGSNQPQHF	TGTGCCAGCAGCTTAGATACAGGGTTTATGGGTAGCAATCAGCCCCAGCATTTT
TRBV18	NA	TRBJ2-3	NA	CASSEASTDTQYF	TGTGCCAGCTCAGAAGCTAGCACAGATACGCAGTATTTT
TRBV15	few	TRBJ2-1	NA	CATSRDSGTYNEQFF	TGTGCCACCAGCAGAGATTCCGGGACCTACAATGAGCAGTTCTTC
TRBV6-1	NA	TRBJ1-1	NA	CASSSGGPEAFF	TGTGCCAGCAGTTCTGGGGGCCCTGAAGCTTTCTTT
TRBV5-1	NA	TRBJ2-3	TRBD2	CASSLELAGADTQYF	TGCGCCAGCAGCTTGGAACTAGCGGGAGCAGATACGCAGTATTTT
TRBV20-1	NA	TRBJ2-1	NA	CSASHNEQFF	TGCAGTGCTAGCCACAATGAGCAGTTCTTC
TRBV20-1	NA	TRBJ1-1	NA	CSGVANTEAFF	TGCAGTGGGGTAGCGAACACTGAAGCTTTCTTT
TRBV7-2	NA	TRBJ2-1	TRBD2	CASSLELLAGYNEQFF	TGTGCCAGCAGCTTAGAATTGCTAGCGGGATACAATGAGCAGTTCTTC
TRBV4-1	NA	TRBJ2-1	NA	CASSQKGQGSNEQFF	TGCGCCAGCAGCCAAAAAGGTCAGGGGTCCAATGAGCAGTTCTTC
TRBV19	NA	TRBJ1-2	NA	CASRIQGAYGYTF	TGTGCCAGTAGAATCCAGGGAGCGTATGGCTACACCTTC
TRBV19	NA	TRBJ1-2	NA	CASRDDRWSRYGYTF	TGTGCCAGTAGAGATGACAGATGGTCTAGGTATGGCTACACCTTC
TRBV2	NA	TRBJ2-3	TRBD1	CASTSPRQGRSTDTQYF	TGTGCCAGCACCTCACCCCGACAGGGCAGGTCCACAGATACGCAGTATTTT
TRBV5-1	NA	TRBJ1-2	NA	CASSPTSSNYGYTF	TGCGCCAGCAGCCCGACAAGCTCCAACTATGGCTACACCTTC
TRBV19	NA	TRBJ2-3	TRBD2	CASSGGGRTDTQYF	TGTGCCAGTAGTGGGGGAGGGCGGACAGATACGCAGTATTTT
TRBV10-2	few	TRBJ2-3	TRBD2	CATRPPSGFTDTQYF	TGCGCCACCCGGCCGCCTAGCGGTTTCACAGATACGCAGTATTTT
TRBV10-2	NA	TRBJ2-7	NA	CASRGEFSYEQYF	TGCGCCAGCAGAGGGGAGTTCTCCTACGAGCAGTACTTC
TRBV27	NA	TRBJ1-2	NA	CASTTGPNYGYTF	TGTGCCAGCACTACTGGGCCGAACTATGGCTACACCTTC
TRBV30	once	TRBJ2-1	NA	CAWSFLPYNEQFF	TGTGCCTGGAGTTTTCTCCCGTACAATGAGCAGTTCTTC
TRBV6-5	few	TRBJ2-1	NA	CASSLSPPSYNEQFF	TGTGCCAGCAGTTTAAGCCCACCATCCTACAATGAGCAGTTCTTC
TRBV5-1	NA	TRBJ1-2	TRBD1	CASSPGGQLMGGYTF	TGCGCCAGCAGCCCAGGGGGACAGCTGATGGGAGGCTACACCTTC
TRBV5-1	NA	TRBJ2-1	TRBD1	CASSSSGTGTYNEQFF	TGCGCCAGCAGCTCCTCCGGGACAGGGACCTACAATGAGCAGTTCTTC
TRBV11-1	NA	TRBJ1-1	TRBD1	CASSPYYGQGYGTEAFF	TGTGCCAGCAGCCCCTACTACGGACAGGGGTACGGCACTGAAGCTTTCTTT
TRBV6-1	NA	TRBJ1-1	NA	CASSEVGPNTEAFF	TGTGCCAGCAGTGAAGTAGGACCGAACACTGAAGCTTTCTTT
TRBV5-4	once	TRBJ2-3	TRBD2	CASSSLAADTQYF	TGTGCCAGCAGCTCGCTAGCGGCAGATACGCAGTATTTT
TRBV7-2	NA	TRBJ2-7	TRBD1	CASRRGTGSSYEQYF	TGTGCCAGCAGACGTGGGACAGGGAGCTCCTACGAGCAGTACTTC
TRBV6-6	once	TRBJ1-3	TRBD1	CASRTGNSGNTIYF	TGTGCCAGCAGGACAGGGAACTCTGGAAACACCATATATTTT
TRBV6-5	few	TRBJ2-5	TRBD1	CASSRGPQETQYF	TGTGCCAGCAGTAGGGGGCCCCAAGAGACCCAGTACTTC
TRBV5-1	NA	TRBJ2-1	NA	CASSPLGSEQFF	TGCGCCAGCAGTCCGCTCGGAAGTGAGCAGTTCTTC
TRBV10-2	NA	TRBJ2-7	TRBD1	CASGAVRDRRYEQYF	TGCGCCAGCGGGGCGGTAAGGGACAGAAGATACGAGCAGTACTTC
TRBV5-1	few	TRBJ2-7	NA	CARPYYEQYF	TGCGCCAGGCCCTACTACGAGCAGTACTTC
TRBV7-2	NA	TRBJ1-3	NA	CASSFLGVKAGNTIYF	TGTGCCAGCAGCTTCTTGGGCGTCAAGGCTGGAAACACCATATATTTT
TRBV12-5	NA	TRBJ2-5	TRBD2	CASGFLSSGRNRAQETQYF	TGTGCTAGTGGTTTTTTGAGTAGCGGGAGGAATCGGGCCCAAGAGACCCAGTACTTC
TRBV6-6	NA	TRBJ1-1	NA	CASSEPRVSNTEAFF	TGTGCCAGCAGTGAGCCCAGGGTTTCGAACACTGAAGCTTTCTTT
TRBV5-4	NA	TRBJ2-1	NA	CASSLAAGRSYNEQFF	TGTGCCAGCAGCTTGGCGGCGGGTCGCTCCTACAATGAGCAGTTCTTC
TRBV6-5	NA	TRBJ1-6	NA	CASTRGAGRDSPLHF	TGTGCCAGCACCCGGGGGGCAGGGCGGGATTCACCCCTCCACTTT
TRBV29-1	NA	TRBJ1-2	NA	CSVVSGPYGYTF	TGCAGCGTTGTGTCGGGACCTTATGGCTACACCTTC